A single sample is the source of the 4 T cell receptor beta chains below, sequenced in a study of identical twins (dated by TCRdb to the mid-2010s). The library relied on 5' RACE. Instrument on record: Illumina HiSeq 2000. TCRdb's own reprocessing of the public reads used fastp at Q25 and MiXCR and kept productive beta chains. Each record represents a unique CDR3 protein, reported with the most common genes and DNA among its rows. The sample table shows a few hundred thousand distinct CDR3 sequences, and roughly an eighth are seen once. About 7% of the sample belongs to the ten largest clones. This sample also appeared in a second study, on yellow fever vaccine responses in identical twins.

The sequencing sample was made of CD8+ T cells sorted from blood. The receptors derive from a woman aged 18-30 years in good health.

In its sample, this clonotype was seen a few times. The gene calls are TRBV7-9 and TRBJ2-1; 9 nucleotides match TRBD1. Germline-derived CDR1 and CDR2 are SEHNR and FQNEAQ (reference sequence). V gave up 5 bases and J gave up 5 bases; unmatched junction bases: 7. CDR3 size: 15 residues. In DNA form, the CDR3 reads TGTGCCAGCAGCACCGGGACAGGGATCAACAATGAGCAGTTCTTC. Protein sequence: CASSTGTGINNEQFF.

This clonotype was detected only once. The V call is TRBV3-1, the J call TRBJ2-5; D perhaps matches TRBD2 (5 bases). The CDR3 is 17 amino acids. The V gene lost 3 bases and the J gene lost 4 bases, with 21 bases spanning the gap. Germline lookup yields CDR1 LGHDT and CDR2 YNNKEL (reference sequence). Written as DNA, the CDR3 is TGTGCCAGCAGCCATTTGCTGGAGGTAGGGATCGGAGAGACCCAGTACTTC. The encoded protein is CASSHLLEVGIGETQYF.

The V gene is TRBV7-9, the J gene TRBJ1-5, with a possible D match to TRBD1 (5 bases). The CDR3 runs to 14 residues. Looked up from germline, CDR1 is SEHNR and CDR2 is FQNEAQ (reference sequence). Between the trimmed V and J ends, which lost 4 bases and 5 bases, there was a span of 12 bases. The CDR3: CASSSGRADQPQHF. The CDR3 DNA reads TGTGCCAGCAGCTCCGGCAGGGCTGATCAGCCCCAGCATTTT.

The V gene is TRBV23-1, the J gene TRBJ1-5, with a tentative D call TRBD1 (6 bases). TRBV23-1 falls under the ORF class, with uncertain function. Between the trimmed V and J ends, which lost 3 bases and 4 bases, there was a span of 13 bases. This CDR3 is built from 15 residues. CDR3 region: CASSHSDSLNQPQHF. The DNA of the CDR3 is TGCGCCAGCAGTCACTCGGACAGCCTTAATCAGCCCCAGCATTTT.